The TCR beta chain under discussion was sequenced for a study of shared clonotypes between healthy human individuals. TCRdb's table, derived via immunoSEQ multiplex PCR, lists solely in-frame clones and lacks some. The data show approximately 350,000 clones, around 67% seen once. The CDR3 totals 12 residues. Germline V gene lookup returns CDR1 ENHRY and CDR2 SYGVKD. Trimming cost V 4 bases and J 4 bases, with 5 bases left between them. Input material: memory CD4+ T cells sorted from blood. Subset noted: CD45RA-negative fraction. The genes are TRBV10-3 and TRBJ2-1; D might be TRBD2 (5 bases). This receptor was taken from a man aged 25-45 years in good health. The CDR3, as DNA: TGTGCCATCAGTGCGGGGTACAATGAGCAGTTCTTC. This gives the protein CAISAGYNEQFF.